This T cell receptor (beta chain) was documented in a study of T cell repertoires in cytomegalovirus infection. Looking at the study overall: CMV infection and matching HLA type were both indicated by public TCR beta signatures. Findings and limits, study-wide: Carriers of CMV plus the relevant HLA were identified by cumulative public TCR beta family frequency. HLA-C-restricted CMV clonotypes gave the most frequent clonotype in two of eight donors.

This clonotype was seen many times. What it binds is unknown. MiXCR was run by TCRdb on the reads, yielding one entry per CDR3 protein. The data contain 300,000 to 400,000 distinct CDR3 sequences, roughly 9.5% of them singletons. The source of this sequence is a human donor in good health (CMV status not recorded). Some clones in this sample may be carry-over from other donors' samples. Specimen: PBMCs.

CDR3 DNA sequence: TGCAGTGCTCCTGACAGGGCGAAGGGGTACACTGAAGCTTTCTTT. Translated: CSAPDRAKGYTEAFF. The gene calls are TRBV20-1 and TRBJ1-1; TRBD1 aligns across 7 bases. The germline V gene has CDR1 DFQATT and CDR2 SNEGSKA (reference sequence). V trimming: 5 bases; J trimming: 3 bases; junction bases outside the gene matches: 12. The CDR3 consists of 15 residues.